The T cell receptor beta chain under discussion was sequenced for a study of T cell changes during pregnancy in multiple sclerosis (dated by TCRdb to the late 2010s). Study-wide context: Changes in the T cell repertoire over the course of pregnancy were examined in this study in women with multiple sclerosis.

Libraries were constructed by the immunoSEQ multiplex PCR assay. TCRdb mirrors the immuneACCESS table, restricted to in-frame sequences. Some clones are absent from its copies; in checked studies, under half trace to an unresolved V gene, and the reason for the others is unknown. This sample gives tens of thousands of clones in total; 90% to 95% of them show up just once. Of the sample, approximately 5.7% is held by the ten largest clones. The germline V gene encodes CDR1 SGDLS and CDR2 YYNGEE. Here V drops 4 bases and J drops 2 bases, and the junction holds 11 bases not matched to any gene. Measured from the cysteine to the phenylalanine, the CDR3 is 16 residues long. Just CDR3 DNA is preserved here, 48 bases in frame from base 1. As to this clone: It has no known antigen specificity. The input lacks base qualities; no much larger clone sits a single base away.

The source is a female donor with multiple sclerosis, enrolled in a pregnancy study. Sequencing was performed on CD8+ T cells from peripheral blood mononuclear cells, taken before pregnancy. This sequence uses TRBV9 and TRBJ2-5; 7 junctional bases match TRBD1. The CDR3 corresponds to CASSIFRDSQQETQYF. The nucleotides read TGTGCCAGCAGCATATTCCGGGACAGCCAGCAAGAGACCCAGTACTTC.